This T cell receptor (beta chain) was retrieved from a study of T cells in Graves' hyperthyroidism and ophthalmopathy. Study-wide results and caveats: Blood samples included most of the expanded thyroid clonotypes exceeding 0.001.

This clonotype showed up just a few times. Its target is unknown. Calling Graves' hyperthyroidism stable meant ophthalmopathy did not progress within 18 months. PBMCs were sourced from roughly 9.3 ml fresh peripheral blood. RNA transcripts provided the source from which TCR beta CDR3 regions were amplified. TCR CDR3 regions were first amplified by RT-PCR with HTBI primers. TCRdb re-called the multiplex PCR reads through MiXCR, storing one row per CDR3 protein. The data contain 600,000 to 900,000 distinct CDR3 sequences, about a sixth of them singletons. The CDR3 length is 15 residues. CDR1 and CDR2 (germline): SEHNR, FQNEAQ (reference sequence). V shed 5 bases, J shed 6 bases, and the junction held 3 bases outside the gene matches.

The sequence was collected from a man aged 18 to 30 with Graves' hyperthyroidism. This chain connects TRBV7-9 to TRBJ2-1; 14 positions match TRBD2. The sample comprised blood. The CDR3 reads CASSGTSGRFNEQFF. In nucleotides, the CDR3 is TGTGCCAGCAGCGGGACTAGCGGGAGATTCAATGAGCAGTTCTTC.